By share, the clone carrying this TCR beta chain counts as medium-sized. Its antigen is currently unknown. Before sequencing, viral peptide pools were used by the ViraFEST assay to expand antigen-specific CD4+ T cells. Culturing for about 9 days preceded CD4+ T cell isolation. This individual contracted SARS-CoV-2 between March and December 2020, as verified by PCR. Generated by immunoSEQ multiplex PCR, the TCRdb table keeps only in-frame clones and is missing some. Of under 55,000 clones listed, approximately 77% are singletons. These data originate in a study of vaccination effects on CD4 cells after COVID-19. The germline gives CDR1 SNHLY, CDR2 FYNNEI. The length of the CDR3 is 14 residues. The V gene lost 6 bases and the J gene lost 7 bases, with 18 bases spanning the gap. Whole-study findings and limits: The study found marked clonal contraction of infection- and vaccine-induced clones late after vaccination. Spike-reactive clones detected post-vaccine in convalescents consisted mainly of new vaccine-induced clones.

This sequence joins TRBV2 and TRBJ1-1; tentatively, D is TRBD1 (5 bases). The sample in question was CD4+ T cells from PBMCs cultured with a peptide pool, obtained before COVID-19 vaccination. The clonotype originates from a human donor who had a prior SARS-CoV-2 infection. This CDR3 is CASRLRSQGDEAFF. The DNA of the CDR3 is TGTGCCAGCAGACTGAGGTCCCAGGGAGATGAAGCTTTCTTT.